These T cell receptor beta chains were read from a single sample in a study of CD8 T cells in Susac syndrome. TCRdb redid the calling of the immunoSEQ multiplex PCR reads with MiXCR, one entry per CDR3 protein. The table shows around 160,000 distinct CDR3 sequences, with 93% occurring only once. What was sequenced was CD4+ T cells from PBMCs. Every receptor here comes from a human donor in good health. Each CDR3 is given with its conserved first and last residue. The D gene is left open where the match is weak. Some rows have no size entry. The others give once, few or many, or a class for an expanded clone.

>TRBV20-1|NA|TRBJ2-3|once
CSARDSGADTQYF
TGCAGTGCTAGAGATTCGGGAGCAGATACGCAGTATTTT
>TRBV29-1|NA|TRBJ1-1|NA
CSVGRRGVNTEAFF
TGCAGCGTTGGCCGTCGGGGGGTGAACACTGAAGCTTTCTTT
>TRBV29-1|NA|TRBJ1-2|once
CSVRRGDYGYTF
TGCAGCGTTCGGCGGGGCGACTATGGCTACACCTTC
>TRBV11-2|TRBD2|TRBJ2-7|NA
CASSLDLGRGYEQYF
TGTGCCAGCAGCTTAGATCTCGGGAGGGGCTACGAGCAGTACTTC
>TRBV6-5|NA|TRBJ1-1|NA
CASGRTTNTEAFF
TGTGCCAGCGGCAGGACCACGAACACTGAAGCTTTCTTT
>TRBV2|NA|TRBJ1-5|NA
CASSERGAGNQPQHF
TGTGCCAGCAGTGAAAGGGGGGCGGGCAATCAGCCCCAGCATTTT
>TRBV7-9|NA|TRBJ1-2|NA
CASSLWERNYGYTF
TGTGCCAGCAGCTTATGGGAGCGCAACTATGGCTACACCTTC
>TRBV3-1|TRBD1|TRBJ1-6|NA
CASSRDSYPPLHF
TGTGCCAGCAGCCGGGACAGTTACCCACCCCTCCACTTT
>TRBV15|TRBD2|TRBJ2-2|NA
CATSRGAGDLTGELFF
TGTGCCACCAGCAGAGGGGCGGGGGACCTCACCGGGGAGCTGTTTTTT
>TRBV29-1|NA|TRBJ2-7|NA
CSVTIRLTYEQYF
TGCAGCGTTACAATACGGCTAACCTACGAGCAGTACTTC
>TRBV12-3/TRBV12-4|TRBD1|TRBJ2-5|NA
CASRITGGGETQYF
TGTGCCAGCAGGATTACAGGGGGCGGTGAGACCCAGTACTTC
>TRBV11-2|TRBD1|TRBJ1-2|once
CASSPQQGIGGYTF
TGTGCCAGCAGCCCCCAACAGGGGATCGGTGGCTACACCTTC
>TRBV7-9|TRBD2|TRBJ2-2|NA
CASRRSGGAPGELFF
TGTGCCAGCAGAAGAAGCGGGGGGGCCCCCGGGGAGCTGTTTTTT
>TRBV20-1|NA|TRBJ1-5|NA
CSATGGSSNQPQHF
TGCAGTGCTACCGGGGGTTCGAGCAATCAGCCCCAGCATTTT
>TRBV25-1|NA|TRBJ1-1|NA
CASSPGPQGAFF
TGTGCCAGCAGTCCGGGCCCTCAGGGGGCTTTCTTT
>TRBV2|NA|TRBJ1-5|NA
CASSEGRESNQPQHF
TGTGCCAGCAGTGAAGGTCGGGAAAGCAATCAGCCCCAGCATTTT
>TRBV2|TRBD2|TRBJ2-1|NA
CASRGVAGFNEQFF
TGTGCCAGTAGGGGCGTAGCGGGGTTCAATGAGCAGTTCTTC
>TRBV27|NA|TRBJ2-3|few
CASSFGAGTDTQYF
TGTGCCAGCAGTTTTGGGGCAGGCACAGATACGCAGTATTTT
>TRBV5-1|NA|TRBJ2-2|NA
CASGMGNTGELFF
TGCGCCAGCGGGATGGGGAACACCGGGGAGCTGTTTTTT
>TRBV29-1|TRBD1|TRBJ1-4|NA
CSVEEGGLEKLFF
TGCAGCGTTGAAGAAGGGGGCCTAGAAAAACTGTTTTTT
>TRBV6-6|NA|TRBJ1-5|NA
CASRYEGNQPQHF
TGTGCCAGCAGGTACGAGGGGAATCAGCCCCAGCATTTT
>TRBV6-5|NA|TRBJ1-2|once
CASTTGERGYTF
TGTGCCAGCACCACGGGGGAACGTGGCTACACCTTC
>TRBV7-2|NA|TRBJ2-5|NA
CASSLQGLPGETQYF
TGTGCCAGCAGCCTGCAGGGACTTCCGGGGGAGACCCAGTACTTC
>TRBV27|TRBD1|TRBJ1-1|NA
CASSFKDRVYTEAFF
TGTGCCAGCAGTTTTAAAGACAGGGTGTACACTGAAGCTTTCTTT
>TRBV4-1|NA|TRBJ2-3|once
CASSQETEDTQYF
TGCGCCAGCAGCCAAGAAACGGAGGATACGCAGTATTTT
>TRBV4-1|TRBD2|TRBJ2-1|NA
CASSRGTSGYNEQFF
TGCGCCAGCAGCCGTGGGACTAGCGGGTACAATGAGCAGTTCTTC
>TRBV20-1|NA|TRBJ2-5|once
CSARDSGGDQETQYF
TGCAGTGCTAGAGATTCTGGCGGGGACCAAGAGACCCAGTACTTC
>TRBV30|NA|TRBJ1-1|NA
CAWSVGFSAEAFF
TGTGCCTGGAGTGTAGGGTTCAGCGCTGAAGCTTTCTTT
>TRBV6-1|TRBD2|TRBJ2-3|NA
CASSRAGGLADTQYF
TGTGCCAGCAGTAGAGCGGGGGGGCTGGCAGATACGCAGTATTTT
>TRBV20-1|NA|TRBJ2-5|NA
CSYRSGGRETQYF
TGCAGCTACAGGTCCGGGGGCCGAGAGACCCAGTACTTC
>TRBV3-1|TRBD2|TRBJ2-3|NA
CASSSRLAVNTDTQYF
TGTGCCAGCAGCTCCCGACTAGCAGTTAACACAGATACGCAGTATTTT
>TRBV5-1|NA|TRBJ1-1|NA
CASSLSPGDTEAFF
TGCGCCAGCAGCTTGAGCCCAGGGGACACTGAAGCTTTCTTT
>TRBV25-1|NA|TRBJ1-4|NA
CASKPAGSNEKLFF
TGTGCCAGCAAGCCGGCAGGGTCTAATGAAAAACTGTTTTTT
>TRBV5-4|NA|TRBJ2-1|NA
CASSLQWANEQFF
TGTGCCAGCAGCTTGCAGTGGGCAAATGAGCAGTTCTTC
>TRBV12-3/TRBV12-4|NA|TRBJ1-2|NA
CASSLDGQTYGYTF
TGTGCCAGCAGTTTGGATGGACAAACCTATGGCTACACCTTC
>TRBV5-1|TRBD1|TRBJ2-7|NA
CASSPTGVEQYF
TGCGCCAGCAGTCCTACAGGGGTCGAGCAGTACTTC
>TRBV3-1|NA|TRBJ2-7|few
CASSQGHEQYF
TGTGCCAGCAGCCAAGGCCACGAGCAGTACTTC
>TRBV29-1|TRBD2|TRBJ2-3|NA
CSVISGGPDTQYF
TGCAGCGTTATCAGCGGGGGGCCGGATACGCAGTATTTT
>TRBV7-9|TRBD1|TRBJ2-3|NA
CAGTGHLDTDTQYF
TGTGCCGGGACAGGACACCTCGACACAGATACGCAGTATTTT
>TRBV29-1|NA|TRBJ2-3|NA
CSVELGTADTQYF
TGCAGCGTTGAGCTGGGTACGGCAGATACGCAGTATTTT
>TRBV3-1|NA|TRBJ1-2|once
CASSQAPLADGYTF
TGTGCCAGCAGCCAAGCCCCATTGGCGGATGGCTACACCTTC
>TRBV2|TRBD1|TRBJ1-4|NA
CASRRTGSDEKLFF
TGTGCCAGCAGAAGGACAGGGTCTGATGAAAAACTGTTTTTT
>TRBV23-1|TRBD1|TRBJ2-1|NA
CASRGTGCYLSSYNEQFF
TGCGCCAGCCGGGGGACAGGGTGTTACCTCAGCTCCTACAATGAGCAGTTCTTC
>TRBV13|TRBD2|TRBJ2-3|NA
CASSLSLLAGGLDTQYF
TGTGCCAGCAGCTTAAGTCTCCTAGCGGGGGGGCTGGATACGCAGTATTTT
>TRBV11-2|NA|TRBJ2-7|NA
CASSLITAGRHEQYF
TGTGCCAGCAGCTTAATCACGGCAGGGAGGCACGAGCAGTACTTC
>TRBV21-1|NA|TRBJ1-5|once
CASSKRLYRRNKNQPQHF
TGTGCCAGCAGCAAACGGTTATACAGGAGAAATAAGAATCAGCCCCAGCATTTT
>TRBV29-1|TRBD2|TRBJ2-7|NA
CSVAASGGSGLGYEQYF
TGCAGCGTTGCCGCTAGCGGGGGTTCGGGCTTGGGATACGAGCAGTACTTC
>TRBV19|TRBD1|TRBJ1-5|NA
CASHTGTGDRYSNQPQHF
TGTGCCAGCCACACCGGGACAGGGGACCGATATAGCAATCAGCCCCAGCATTTT
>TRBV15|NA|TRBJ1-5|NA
CATSRERDSPYQPQHF
TGTGCCACCAGCAGAGAGCGAGACAGTCCCTATCAGCCCCAGCATTTT
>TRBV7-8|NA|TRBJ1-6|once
CASSLVFGSDNSPLHF
TGTGCCAGCAGCTTGGTTTTTGGCAGCGATAATTCACCCCTCCACTTT
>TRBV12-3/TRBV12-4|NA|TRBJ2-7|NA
CASSDATYEQYF
TGTGCCAGCAGTGACGCGACCTACGAGCAGTACTTC
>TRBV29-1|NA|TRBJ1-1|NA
CSAQGDTEAFF
TGCAGCGCCCAGGGTGACACTGAAGCTTTCTTT
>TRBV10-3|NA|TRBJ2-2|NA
CAISETGSGELFF
TGTGCCATCAGTGAGACGGGGTCCGGGGAGCTGTTTTTT
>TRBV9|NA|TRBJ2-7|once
CASSVTGTYEQYF
TGTGCCAGCAGCGTAACAGGAACCTACGAGCAGTACTTC
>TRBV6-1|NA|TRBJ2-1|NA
CASSGRNEQFF
TGTGCCAGCAGTGGTCGGAATGAGCAGTTCTTC